Detailed here is one T cell receptor (beta chain). This sample was taken from a study of control samples from healthy donors and cancer patients. Repertoires were generated with immunoSEQ multiplex PCR, while TCRdb's copy carries only in-frame clones and drops some. This table holds some 150,000 clones, about 93% found once. The J segment lost 3 bases and the V segment lost 4 bases, leaving 10 bases of the junction unmatched. The CDR3 contains 16 residues. Germline V gene sequence: CDR1 LGHNT, CDR2 FRNRAP. The chain recombines TRBV12-5 with TRBJ1-2; 8 nucleotides match TRBD1. The sequence came from a man aged 45 to 65 in good health. Sequences were obtained from blood. Here the CDR3 reads CASGSPPGGSYYGYTF. The CDR3 bases are TGTGCTAGTGGTTCCCCACCAGGGGGCAGTTACTATGGCTACACCTTC.